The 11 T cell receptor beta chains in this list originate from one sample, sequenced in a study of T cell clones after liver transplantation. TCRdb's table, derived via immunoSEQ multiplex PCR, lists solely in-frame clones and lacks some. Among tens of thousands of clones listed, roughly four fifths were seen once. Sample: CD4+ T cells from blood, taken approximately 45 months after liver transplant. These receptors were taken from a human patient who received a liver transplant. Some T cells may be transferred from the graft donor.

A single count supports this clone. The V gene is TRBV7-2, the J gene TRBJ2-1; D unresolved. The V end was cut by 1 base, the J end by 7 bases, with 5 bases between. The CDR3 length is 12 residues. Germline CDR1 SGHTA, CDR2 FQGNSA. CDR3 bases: TGTGCCAGCAGCTTAGGTAGAAATGAGCAGTTCTTC. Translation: CASSLGRNEQFF.

The CDR3 is CSARLAGVNEQFF. CDR3 coding DNA: TGCAGCGCAAGACTAGCGGGAGTTAATGAGCAGTTCTTC. This chain links TRBV29-1 with TRBJ2-1, with 12 bases identical to TRBD2. Germline CDR1 and CDR2: SQVTM and ANQGSEA. J lost 7 bases, V lost 7 bases, and 5 bases had no gene match. The CDR3 runs 13 residues.

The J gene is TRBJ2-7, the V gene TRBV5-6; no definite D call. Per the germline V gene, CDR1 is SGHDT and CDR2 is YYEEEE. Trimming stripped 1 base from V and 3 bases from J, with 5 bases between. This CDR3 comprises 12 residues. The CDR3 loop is CASSLSYYEQYF. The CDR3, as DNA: TGTGCCAGCAGCTTGTCTTACTACGAGCAGTACTTC.

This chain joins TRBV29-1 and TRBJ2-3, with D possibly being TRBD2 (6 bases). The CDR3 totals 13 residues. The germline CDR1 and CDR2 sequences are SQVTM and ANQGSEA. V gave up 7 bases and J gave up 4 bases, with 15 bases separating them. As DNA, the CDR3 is TGCAGCGCGGGATCGGGGGTCCCAGATACGCAGTATTTT. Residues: CSAGSGVPDTQYF.

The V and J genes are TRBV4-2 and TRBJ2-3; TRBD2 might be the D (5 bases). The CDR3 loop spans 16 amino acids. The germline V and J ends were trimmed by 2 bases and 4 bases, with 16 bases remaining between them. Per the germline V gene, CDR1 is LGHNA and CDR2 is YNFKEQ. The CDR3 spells CASSQFPEGKPDTQYF. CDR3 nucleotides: TGTGCCAGCAGCCAATTTCCTGAGGGAAAGCCAGATACGCAGTATTTT.

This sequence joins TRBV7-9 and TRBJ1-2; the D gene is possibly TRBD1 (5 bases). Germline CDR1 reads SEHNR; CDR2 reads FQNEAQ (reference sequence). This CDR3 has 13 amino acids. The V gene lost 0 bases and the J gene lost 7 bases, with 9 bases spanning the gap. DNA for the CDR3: TGTGCCAGCAGCTTAGCAGGGGCGCCTGGCTACACCTTC. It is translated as CASSLAGAPGYTF.

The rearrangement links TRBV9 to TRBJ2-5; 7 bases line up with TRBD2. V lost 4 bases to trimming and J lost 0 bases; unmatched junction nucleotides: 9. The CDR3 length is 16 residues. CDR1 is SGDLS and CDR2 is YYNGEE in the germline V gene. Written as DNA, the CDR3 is TGTGCCAGCAGCCCCCGGGGGGTCCTGAACCAAGAGACCCAGTACTTC. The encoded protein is CASSPRGVLNQETQYF. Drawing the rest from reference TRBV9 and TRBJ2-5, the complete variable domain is DSGVTQTPKHLITATGQRVTLRCSPRSGDLSVYWYQQSLDQGLQFLIQYYNGEERAKGNILERFSAQQFPDLHSELNLSSLELGDSALYFCASSPRGVLNQETQYFGPGTRLLVL.

The CDR3 DNA reads as TGCGCCAGCAGCGCGGGACAGCGATATGAAAAACTGTTTTTT. This codes for CASSAGQRYEKLFF. The rearrangement uses TRBV5-1 and TRBJ1-4; 7 positions match TRBD1. The CDR3 runs 14 residues. Germline V CDR1 and CDR2: SGHRS, YFSETQ. V was clipped by 4 bases and J by 6 bases; unmatched bases: 6.

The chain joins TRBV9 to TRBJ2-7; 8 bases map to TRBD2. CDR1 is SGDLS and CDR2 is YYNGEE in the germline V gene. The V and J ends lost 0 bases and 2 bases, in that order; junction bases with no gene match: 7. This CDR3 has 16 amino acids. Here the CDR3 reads CASSVGWRGVPYEQYF. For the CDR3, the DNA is TGTGCCAGCAGCGTAGGATGGCGGGGGGTTCCCTACGAGCAGTACTTC.

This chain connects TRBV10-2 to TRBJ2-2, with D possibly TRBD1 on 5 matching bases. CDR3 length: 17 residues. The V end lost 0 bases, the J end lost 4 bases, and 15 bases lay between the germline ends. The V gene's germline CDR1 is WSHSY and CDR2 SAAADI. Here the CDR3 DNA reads TGCGCCAGCAGTGAGTCGCCAAGCTGGGGCGGCACCGGGGAGCTGTTTTTT. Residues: CASSESPSWGGTGELFF.

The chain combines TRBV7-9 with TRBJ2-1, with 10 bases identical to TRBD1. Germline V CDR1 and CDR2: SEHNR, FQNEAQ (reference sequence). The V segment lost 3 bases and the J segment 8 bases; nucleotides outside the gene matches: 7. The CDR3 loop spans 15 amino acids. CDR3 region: CASSFTGTGVDEQFF. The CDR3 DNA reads TGTGCCAGCAGCTTCACCGGGACAGGGGTCGATGAGCAGTTCTTC.